This record looks at one TCR beta chain sequence and its context. Its antigen is not known. TCRdb analysed the RACE reads with MiXCR anew, one entry per CDR3 protein. Here the sample spans tens of thousands of distinct CDR3 sequences, approximately 12% being singletons. V gave up 6 bases and J gave up 5 bases, with 19 bases separating them. The CDR3 extends over 15 amino acids. The sample originates from a study of human T cells and chemical hapten exposure. At the level of the study: Mostly female, the patients presented with alopecia areata, totalis or universalis. It was small differences in pooled library volume that mainly caused per-sample TCR yields to vary.

Time point denoted: patch test 3, about 24 weeks after DPC sensitization. The treatment was: therapeutic diphenylcyclopropenone sensitization with weekly scalp DPC. Study-wide results and caveats: Expanded TCRs created a significantly greater count of big CDR3 similarity clusters than controls did. Unchanged with DPC sensitization were TCRs above 1 in 1000 frequency.

The V call is TRBV12-3 or TRBV12-4, the J call TRBJ2-5; D unresolved. The source was whole blood, collected in connection with sensitization to the hapten diphenylcyclopropenone (DPC). The sequence was obtained from a woman aged 45-59 years with alopecia areata. Some clones in this sample may be carry-over from other donors' samples. For the CDR3, the DNA is TGTGCCAGCAGCCGCAGCCGGCTAGTCGGGGAGACCCAGTACTTC. Its translation: CASSRSRLVGETQYF.